This entry is about one T cell receptor beta chain. Its antigen is unidentified. CDR3 length: 15 residues. The junction had 5 bases not matched to a gene; V was cut back by 0 bases and J by 4 bases. From germline, CDR1 is SGHDT and CDR2 YYEEEE. Expressed TCRB transcripts were sequenced, since all the RNA that had been isolated was reverse transcribed. The assay was immunoSEQ multiplex PCR, and TCRdb's table has in-frame clones only and misses some. The sample lists 150,000 or so clones, roughly 10% occurring once. The data were obtained in a study of beta chain features in type 1 diabetes. Study results and limitations: Whether HLA type influences TCRB rearrangement remained unresolved here.

Sample: central memory CD4+ T cells from blood. The chain is built from TRBV5-6 and TRBJ1-2, with TRBD1 matching 8 bases. The receptor was isolated from a woman between 40 and 50 years old in good health. The CDR3 region is CASSLGRGRSYGYTF. The CDR3 DNA reads TGTGCCAGCAGCTTGGGCAGGGGGCGATCCTATGGCTACACCTTC. The full variable domain, in which reference TRBV5-6 and TRBJ1-2 provide the parts outside the CDR3, is DAGVTQSPTHLIKTRGQQVTLRCSPKSGHDTVSWYQQALGQGPQFIFQYYEEEERQRGNFPDRFSGHQFPNYSSELNVNALLLGDSALYLCASSLGRGRSYGYTFGSGTRLTVV.